The rows below give T cell receptor beta chains drawn from one sample of a study of human T cells and chemical hapten exposure. TCRdb re-called the RACE reads with MiXCR, one entry per CDR3 protein. The table lists under 450,000 distinct CDR3 sequences, about 6% of them singletons, with around 6.1% in the top ten. This specimen was whole blood, taken in connection with sensitization to the hapten diphenylcyclopropenone (DPC). All receptors derive from a woman under 30 with alopecia areata. Some clones in this sample may be carry-over from other donors' samples. CDR3s include the opening cysteine and the closing phenylalanine or tryptophan.

v_call,j_call,cdr3_aa
TRBV5-1,TRBJ1-2,CASSLSDPNYGYTF
TRBV28,TRBJ2-3,CATRQGVTDTQYF
TRBV6-2/TRBV6-3,TRBJ2-7,CASSTGVIVYEQYF
TRBV2,TRBJ1-6,CASRGQFYNSPLHF
TRBV6-5,TRBJ2-3,CASRIGFSTDTQYF
TRBV7-8,TRBJ2-7,CASSLATRGASYEQYF
TRBV4-1,TRBJ1-1,CASSQDLSTGGYDLGAFF
TRBV9,TRBJ2-3,CASSVVGSDTQYF
TRBV6-2/TRBV6-3,TRBJ2-5,CASSYGDTQTQYF
TRBV20-1,TRBJ2-3,CSAQRGASTDTQYF
TRBV5-1,TRBJ2-3,CASSLIEAGAVGDTQYF
TRBV7-2,TRBJ2-7,CASSLVGGGRSSYEQYF
TRBV4-3,TRBJ1-5,CASSQHYSDSNQPQHF
TRBV18,TRBJ2-3,CASSSVRTGYTDTQYF
TRBV5-1,TRBJ2-5,CASSSQAGAQETQYF
TRBV6-5,TRBJ1-5,CASSYSVVRGRVGQPQHF
TRBV18,TRBJ1-1,CASSPTVKRGNTEAFF
TRBV12-3/TRBV12-4,TRBJ1-2,CASSPDREAYGYTF
TRBV12-3/TRBV12-4,TRBJ2-7,CASSTGWEQYF
TRBV29-1,TRBJ1-5,CSVRGDGNQPQHF
TRBV12-5,TRBJ1-1,CASGPIFDRATEAFF
TRBV4-1,TRBJ2-2,CASSQALRGSGELFF
TRBV27,TRBJ2-3,CASSPDRGQSTDTQYF
TRBV29-1,TRBJ2-7,CSYSGTSPYEQYF
TRBV28,TRBJ1-6,CASSARRGGPPLHF
TRBV7-8,TRBJ1-4,CASSLATGVGTNEKLFF
TRBV18,TRBJ1-4,CASSPPGTGGTEKLFF
TRBV25-1,TRBJ1-1,CASSESFGGRNTEAFF